The entry that follows covers one TCR beta chain sequence. Germline V gene lookup returns CDR1 SEHNR and CDR2 FQNEAQ (reference sequence). The CDR3 sequence is 13 residues long. With 6 bases removed from V and 1 base from J, the gap between germline ends came to 10 bases. The data belong to a study of blood T cell repertoires in COVID-19. The table came from immunoSEQ multiplex PCR; TCRdb's copy has only in-frame clones and leaves some out. The sample shows approximately 290,000 clones, 87% of them seen only once. This sequence originates from a man aged 18 to 29 with active or convalescent COVID-19. The chain is built from TRBV7-9 and TRBJ2-7; a possible D gene is TRBD2 (5 bases). The sample taken for sequencing was peripheral blood. This CDR3 is CASREPGSYEQYF. The CDR3 nucleotides read TGTGCCAGCAGAGAACCGGGGTCCTACGAGCAGTACTTC.